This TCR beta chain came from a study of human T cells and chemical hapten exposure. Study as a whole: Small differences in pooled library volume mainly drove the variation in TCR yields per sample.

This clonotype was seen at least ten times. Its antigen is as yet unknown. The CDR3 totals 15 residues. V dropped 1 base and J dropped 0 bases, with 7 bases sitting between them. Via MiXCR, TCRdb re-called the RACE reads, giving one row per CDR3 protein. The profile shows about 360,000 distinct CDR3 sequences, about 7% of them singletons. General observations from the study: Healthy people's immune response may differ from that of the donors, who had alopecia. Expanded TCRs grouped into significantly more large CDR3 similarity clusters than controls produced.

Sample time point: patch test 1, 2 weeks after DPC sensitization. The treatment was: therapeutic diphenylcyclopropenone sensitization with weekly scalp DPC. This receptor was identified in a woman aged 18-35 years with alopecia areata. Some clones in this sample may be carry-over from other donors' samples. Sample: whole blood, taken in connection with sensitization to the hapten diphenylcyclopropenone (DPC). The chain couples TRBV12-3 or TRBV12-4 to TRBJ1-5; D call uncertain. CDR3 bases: TGTGCCAGCAGTTTAGGGGCGACTAGCAATCAGCCCCAGCATTTT. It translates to CASSLGATSNQPQHF.